This T cell receptor beta chain was obtained from a study of blood T cells in healthy people across ages (dated by TCRdb to about 2015). Regarding the study in general: In model experiments, roughly one uniquely barcoded TCR beta cDNA molecule per two T cells was captured by template switching. Using deep sequencing normalized with unique cDNA molecular identifiers, the study measured how TCR beta repertoire diversity changes with age. To avoid experimental bias, donors of different ages were spread randomly across the sequencing lanes. Two additional independent replicas of 1 million unique cDNA reads from the same blood draw were analyzed for two donors (one aged 18 to 30 and one aged 80 or older). The donors were divided into four age groups: young (average roughly 15 years), middle-aged (roughly 42), aged (approximately 62) and long-lived (about 79).

Paper-wide results and their limitations: A strong correlation was found between observed TCR beta diversity and the percentage of naive T cells measured by flow cytometry. Compared with the aged group, the long-lived group had more naive CD4+ T cells, fewer expanded clones and increased TCR diversity, a pattern suggesting age selection. Estimates of total diversity based on one million sequenced T cells were regarded as lower bounds and as underestimates. Donor CMV infection status was unknown, potentially confounding age-related changes in expanded clonotypes. As age increased, observed TCR beta diversity per million T cells dropped in a roughly linear way, and a significant reduction was already evident by age roughly 40. Because profiling used bulk unsorted PBMCs, naive and antigen-experienced compartments could not be compared conclusively.

Libraries were made using 5' RACE. Reads for this sample came from an Illumina HiSeq 2500. A second PCR of about 6 to 12 cycles was performed with a sample-barcoded 5' primer and a J-beta primer mix. A template-switch 5' adaptor carrying 12 random nucleotides introduced a unique molecular identifier onto each TCR beta cDNA molecule. Each sample yielded at least 3 million CDR3-containing paired-end reads. The Mint cDNA synthesis kit, primed by a TRBC-specific oligonucleotide, was used to synthesize first-strand cDNA from all RNA. All cDNA was treated with uracil-DNA glycosylase and then went through a first 18-cycle PCR with the universal primers M1SS and BC2_uni_R. Per the authors' processing: For normalization, 1 million high-quality reads, each with a distinct molecular identifier, were randomly selected from each sample. Reads sharing molecular identifiers were discarded rather than binned into consensus sequences. MiTCR, with a Q25 quality threshold and the strictest error-elimination algorithm, was used for CDR3 identification, clonotype clustering and error correction. A nonparametric unseen species model using Euler transformation provided a lower-bound estimate of total TCR beta diversity. The public reads were reprocessed in TCRdb via fastp at Q25 and MiXCR, keeping in-frame beta chains. Each CDR3 protein gets just one entry, which takes the most common genes and DNA from the rows behind it. These V and J calls are TCRdb output, not the study's own analysis. Counted in this sample were about 380,000 distinct CDR3 sequences; about half of them appeared once. The ten largest clones capture approximately 51% of the sample.

With regard to this clonotype: The target of this receptor is not known. Base qualities are not recorded, but no much larger clone differs from it by a single base.

The CDR3 measures 13 amino acids from cysteine to phenylalanine. CDR3 DNA only is kept here, 39 bases in frame from base 1. For CDR1 and CDR2, the germline V gene lists SGHTA and FQGNSA. V is shortened by 1 base, J by 11 bases, and the region joining them spans 14 bases. The roughly 39 donors, aged about 6 to 100 years, were systemically healthy Caucasian individuals from Russia. Each donor gave around 9.5 milliliters of peripheral blood, collected into EDTA-treated Vacutainer tubes. PBMCs were isolated by Ficoll-Paque density-gradient centrifugation, with at least 6.5 million obtained per sample. Trizol reagent was used to extract total RNA from PBMCs, with at least 6 micrograms per sample. For every donor, flow cytometry on a PBMC aliquot measured the percentage of naive CD45RAhigh/CD27high T cells.

The rearranged segments are TRBV7-2 and TRBJ2-5; perhaps TRBD1 is the D gene, with 6 bases matching. The sample was blood. The sequence was obtained from a man aged 60 to 75 in good health. The CDR3 has the sequence CASSLERQGTQYF. The sequence in DNA is TGTGCCAGCAGCTTAGAGCGGCAGGGGACGCAGTACTTC. Reference TRBV7-2 and TRBJ2-5 genes cover what lies past the CDR3, so the full variable domain is GAGVSQSPSNKVTEKGKDVELRCDPISGHTALYWYRQSLGQGLEFLIYFQGNSAPDKSGLPSDRFSAERTGGSVSTLTIQRTQQEDSAVYLCASSLERQGTQYFGPGTRLLVL.